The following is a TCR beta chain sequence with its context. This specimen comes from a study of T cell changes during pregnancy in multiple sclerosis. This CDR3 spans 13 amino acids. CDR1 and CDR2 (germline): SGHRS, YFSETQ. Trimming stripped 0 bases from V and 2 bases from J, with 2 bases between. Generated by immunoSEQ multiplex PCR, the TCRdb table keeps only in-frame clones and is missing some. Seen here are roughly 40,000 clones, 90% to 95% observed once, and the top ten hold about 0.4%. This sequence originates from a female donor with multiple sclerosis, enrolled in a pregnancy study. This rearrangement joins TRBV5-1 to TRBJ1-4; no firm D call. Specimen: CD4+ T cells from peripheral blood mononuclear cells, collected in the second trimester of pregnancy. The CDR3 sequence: CASSLATNEKLFF. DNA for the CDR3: TGCGCCAGCAGCTTGGCGACTAATGAAAAACTGTTTTTT.